This T cell receptor beta chain was captured in a study of Ad26.COV2.S vaccination and SARS-CoV-2 variants. The data were produced by immunoSEQ multiplex PCR, yet TCRdb's version contains in-frame clones alone and is incomplete. The data show 500,000 or so clones, about 91% seen once. Overall study results and limits: Placebo recipients showed lower spike-specific TCR breadth than vaccinees.

Treatment: around 19 received Ad26.COV2.S at low or high dose, single or two shots; five or six received placebo; per-sample allocation not given. Sampling occurred on day 63 after the first vaccine or placebo injection. This clone was seen only once. Its specificity is unknown. V was pared by 5 bases and J by 2 bases, with 19 bases between. This CDR3 region has 17 residues. Germline loops: CDR1 KGHSH, CDR2 LQKENI. The chain is built from TRBV18 and TRBJ2-1; D is possibly TRBD1 (6 bases). The receptor was isolated from a person between 18 and 65 years old who received the Ad26.COV2.S COVID-19 vaccine or a placebo. The source was peripheral blood, collected in a trial of Ad26.COV2.S vaccine versus placebo. CDR3 region: CASSRTGSQGPYNEQFF. Here the CDR3 DNA reads TGTGCCAGCTCAAGAACCGGTAGCCAGGGGCCCTACAATGAGCAGTTCTTC.